This T cell receptor (beta chain) stems from a study of blood T cell repertoires in COVID-19. Profiling relied on immunoSEQ multiplex PCR, and the TCRdb table lists in-frame clones only, not all of them. This table has hundreds of thousands of clones, just under 90% appearing once. The germline gives CDR1 SNHLY, CDR2 FYNNEI. V gave up 4 bases and J gave up 0 bases, with 7 bases separating them. This CDR3 has 14 residues. Recruits, aged roughly 18 to 100 years, lived in 24 US areas. The study assigned cohorts using participant-reported clinical history. The sequence came from a woman in her forties or fifties who had recovered from COVID-19. Sequenced material: PBMCs or T cells enriched from blood (not recorded which). The V gene is TRBV2, the J gene TRBJ1-3; no definite D call. The DNA of the CDR3 is TGTGCCAGCAGTGTTGAGAACTCTGGAAACACCATATATTTT. Amino acids: CASSVENSGNTIYF.